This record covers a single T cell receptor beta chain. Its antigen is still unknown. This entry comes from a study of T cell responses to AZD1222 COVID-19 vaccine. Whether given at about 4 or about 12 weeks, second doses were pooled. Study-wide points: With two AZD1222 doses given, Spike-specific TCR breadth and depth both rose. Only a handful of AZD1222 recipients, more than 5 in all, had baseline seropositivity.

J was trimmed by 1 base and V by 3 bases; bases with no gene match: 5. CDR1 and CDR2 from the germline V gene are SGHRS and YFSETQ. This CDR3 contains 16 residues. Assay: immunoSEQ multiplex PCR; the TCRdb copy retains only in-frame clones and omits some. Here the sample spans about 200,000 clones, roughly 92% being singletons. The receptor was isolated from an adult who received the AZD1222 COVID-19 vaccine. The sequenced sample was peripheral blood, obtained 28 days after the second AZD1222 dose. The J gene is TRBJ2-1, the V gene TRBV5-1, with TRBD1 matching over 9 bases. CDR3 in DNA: TGCGCCAGCAGCTGGACAGGGGATGGTTCCTACAATGAGCAGTTCTTC. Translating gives CASSWTGDGSYNEQFF.